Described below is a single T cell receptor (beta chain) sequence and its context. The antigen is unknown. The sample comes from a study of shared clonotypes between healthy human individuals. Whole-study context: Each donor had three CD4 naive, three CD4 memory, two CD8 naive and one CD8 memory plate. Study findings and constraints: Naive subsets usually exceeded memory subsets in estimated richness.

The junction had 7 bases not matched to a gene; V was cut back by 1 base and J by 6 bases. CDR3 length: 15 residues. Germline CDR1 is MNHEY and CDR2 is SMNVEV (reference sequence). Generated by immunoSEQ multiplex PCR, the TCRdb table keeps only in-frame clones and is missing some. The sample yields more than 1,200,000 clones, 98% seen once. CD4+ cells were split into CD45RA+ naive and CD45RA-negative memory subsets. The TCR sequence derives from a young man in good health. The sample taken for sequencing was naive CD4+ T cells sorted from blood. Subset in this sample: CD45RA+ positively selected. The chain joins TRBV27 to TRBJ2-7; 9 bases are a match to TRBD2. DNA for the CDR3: TGTGCCAGCAGTTTATTAGCGGGAGCATCCGGCGAGCAGTACTTC. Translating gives CASSLLAGASGEQYF.